This T cell receptor beta chain was sequenced in a study of cytomegalovirus exposure and HLA in healthy donors. The overall study: The study's early data release held some 85 million unique TCRs from HLA-typed donors.

Trimming stripped 1 base from V and 3 bases from J, with 12 bases between. This CDR3 contains 15 residues. The germline gives CDR1 LGHNA, CDR2 YSLEER. The PCR made use of 60 Vbeta and 13 Jbeta primers. Profiling relied on immunoSEQ multiplex PCR, and the TCRdb table lists in-frame clones only, not all of them. Of over 50,000 clones listed, 89% were seen once; the top ten hold about 1.6%. The clonotype comes from a man under 40 in good health and CMV-seropositive. Material for sequencing was PBMCs. J is TRBJ1-1 and V is TRBV4-3, with a possible D match to TRBD1 (5 bases). DNA for the CDR3: TGCGCCAGCAGCCAAGGTGGAGGGGTCGACACTGAAGCTTTCTTT. Residues: CASSQGGGVDTEAFF.